Listed below are T cell receptor beta chains from one sample, sequenced in a study of cytomegalovirus exposure and HLA in healthy donors. Produced via immunoSEQ multiplex PCR; TCRdb's table is partial and in-frame only. The sample contains 150,000 to 170,000 clones, 75% to 90% of which appear only once. Sequencing was carried out using PBMCs. The receptors stem from a man aged 18 to 30 in good health and CMV-seropositive. CDR3s include the opening cysteine and the closing phenylalanine or tryptophan. D genes are given only for firm matches. Not every row has a clone size; where given, it reads once, few, many or a size class.

j_gene	abundance	d_gene	v_gene	CDR3aa	CDR3nt
TRBJ1-5	NA	TRBD1	TRBV4-3	CASSHRQGRNQPQHF	TGCGCCAGCAGCCACCGACAGGGGCGCAATCAGCCCCAGCATTTT
TRBJ1-2	NA	NA	TRBV6-5	CASSPRDFLSYTF	TGTGCCAGCAGTCCCCGGGACTTTCTTAGCTACACCTTC
TRBJ2-7	NA	TRBD1	TRBV6-5	CASSSGTGNKYEQYF	TGTGCCAGCAGTTCCGGGACAGGGAATAAGTACGAGCAGTACTTC
TRBJ1-2	NA	NA	TRBV6-5	CASSYSIVGAHGYTF	TGTGCCAGCAGTTACTCGATTGTGGGGGCGCATGGCTACACCTTC
TRBJ2-7	few	NA	TRBV12-5	CASGKGLSYEQYF	TGTGCTAGTGGGAAGGGACTTTCCTACGAGCAGTACTTC
TRBJ1-2	NA	TRBD1	TRBV5-1	CASTRTGGRNIYGYTF	TGCGCCAGCACCAGGACAGGGGGCAGGAATATCTATGGCTACACCTTC
TRBJ1-2	NA	NA	TRBV7-9	CASSHPMDSGNYGYTF	TGTGCCAGCAGCCATCCAATGGACAGCGGTAACTATGGCTACACCTTC
TRBJ1-1	NA	NA	TRBV27	CASSLAGTWNTEAFF	TGTGCCAGCAGTCTAGCCGGGACATGGAACACTGAAGCTTTCTTT
TRBJ2-1	NA	NA	TRBV27	CASWWSTSYNEQFF	TGTGCCAGCTGGTGGAGTACTTCCTACAATGAGCAGTTCTTC
TRBJ1-2	NA	NA	TRBV2	CASIYRALNYGYTF	TGTGCCAGCATTTACAGGGCCCTTAACTATGGCTACACCTTC
TRBJ2-5	NA	TRBD2	TRBV2	CASKQSSGGETQYF	TGTGCCAGCAAGCAATCTAGCGGGGGAGAGACCCAGTACTTC
TRBJ2-7	NA	NA	TRBV18	CASSPRGGGASTYEQYF	TGTGCCAGCTCACCACGGGGAGGAGGGGCCTCTACCTACGAGCAGTACTTC
TRBJ1-4	NA	NA	TRBV28	CASSTVATNEKLFF	TGTGCCAGCAGCACAGTTGCAACTAATGAAAAACTGTTTTTT
TRBJ1-5	NA	TRBD1	TRBV27	CASSPTDRGQNQPQHF	TGTGCCAGCAGTCCCACCGACAGGGGGCAAAATCAGCCCCAGCATTTT
TRBJ1-2	few	NA	TRBV27	CASSSPGWRGYTF	TGTGCCAGCAGTTCCCCAGGGTGGCGAGGCTACACCTTC
TRBJ1-2	once	NA	TRBV18	CASSPPGRRLYGYTF	TGTGCCAGCTCACCACCGGGTCGGCGGCTCTATGGCTACACCTTC
TRBJ2-7	few	TRBD1	TRBV4-1	CASSQPGQARYEQYF	TGCGCCAGCAGCCAACCGGGACAGGCGCGCTACGAGCAGTACTTC
TRBJ2-5	NA	NA	TRBV5-1	CASSPAGPGETQYF	TGCGCCAGCAGCCCGGCGGGGCCCGGGGAGACCCAGTACTTC